This section outlines one TCR beta chain sequence together with its context. No antigen is known for it. Germline V gene lookup returns CDR1 SGHTA and CDR2 FQGNSA. Trimming left V 5 bases short and J 8 bases short, with 7 bases between. The CDR3 spans 12 residues. This record belongs to a study of T cell repertoires in cytomegalovirus infection. Overall study: Matching HLA type and CMV infection were both indicated by public TCR beta signatures. Points from the study as a whole: CMV-specific TCR beta clonotypes restricted by HLA-C dominated the ex vivo response.

TCRdb reanalysed the reads using MiXCR and keeps one entry per CDR3 protein. The data hold 750,000 to 950,000 distinct CDR3 sequences, with 25% to 35% observed a single time. This sequence originates from a human donor in good health (CMV status not recorded). Some clones in this sample may be carry-over from other donors' samples. Sequenced here: cultured CD8+ T cells from PBMCs, sampled from culture after CMV antigen stimulation. This rearrangement joins TRBV7-2 to TRBJ1-6; no firm D call. Here the CDR3 reads CASSLLYSPLHF. CDR3 DNA: TGTGCCAGCAGCCTCCTCTATTCACCCCTCCACTTT.